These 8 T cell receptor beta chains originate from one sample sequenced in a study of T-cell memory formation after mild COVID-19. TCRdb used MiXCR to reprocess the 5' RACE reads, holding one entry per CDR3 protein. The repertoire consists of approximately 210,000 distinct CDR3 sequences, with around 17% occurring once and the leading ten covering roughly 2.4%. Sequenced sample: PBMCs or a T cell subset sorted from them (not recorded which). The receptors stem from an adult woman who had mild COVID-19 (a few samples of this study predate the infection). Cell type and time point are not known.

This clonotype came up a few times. The CDR3 nucleotides are TGTGCCAGCTCACCACCGCTAAGAACAGGTCTAGCAACTAATGAAAAACTGTTTTTT. It specifies CASSPPLRTGLATNEKLFF. V is TRBV18 and J is TRBJ1-4; a weak D match, TRBD1 (5 bases). V lost 0 bases and J 0 bases, leaving 17 bases between the germline ends. CDR3 length equals 19 residues. CDR1 KGHSH and CDR2 LQKENI come from the germline V gene.

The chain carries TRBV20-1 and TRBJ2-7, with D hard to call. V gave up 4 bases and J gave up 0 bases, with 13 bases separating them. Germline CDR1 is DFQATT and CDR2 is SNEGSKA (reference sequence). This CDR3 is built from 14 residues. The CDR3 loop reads CSATGSTDSYEQYF. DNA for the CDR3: TGCAGTGCTACTGGAAGTACAGACTCCTACGAGCAGTACTTC.

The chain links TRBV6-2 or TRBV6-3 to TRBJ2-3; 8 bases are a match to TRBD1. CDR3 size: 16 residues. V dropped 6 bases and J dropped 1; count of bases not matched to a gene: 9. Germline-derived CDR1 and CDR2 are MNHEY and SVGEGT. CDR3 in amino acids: CASRRPGQAGTDTQYF. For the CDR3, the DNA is TGTGCCAGCAGAAGACCGGGACAGGCAGGCACAGATACGCAGTATTTT.

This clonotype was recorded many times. The CDR3 protein is CSARDAGRDEQYF. The CDR3 region has the DNA TGCAGTGCTAGAGATGCAGGGAGGGACGAGCAGTACTTC. The chain has TRBV20-1 and TRBJ2-7; 7 bases match TRBD2. CDR1 DFQATT and CDR2 SNEGSKA come from the germline V gene (reference sequence). The CDR3 spans 13 residues. The trim removed 0 bases at V and 5 bases at J, leaving 4 bases unmatched.

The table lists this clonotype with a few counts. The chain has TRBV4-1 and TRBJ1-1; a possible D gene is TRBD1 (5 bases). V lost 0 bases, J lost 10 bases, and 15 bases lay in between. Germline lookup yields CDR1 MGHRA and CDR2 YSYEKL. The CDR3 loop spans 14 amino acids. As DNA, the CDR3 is TGCGCCAGCAGCCAAGAGTTAGGCCAAAGGGGAGCTTTCTTT. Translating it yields CASSQELGQRGAFF.

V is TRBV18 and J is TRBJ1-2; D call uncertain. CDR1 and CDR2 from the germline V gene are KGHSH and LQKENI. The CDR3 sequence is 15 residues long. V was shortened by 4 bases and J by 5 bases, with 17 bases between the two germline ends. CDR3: CASSQLPTAPYGYTF. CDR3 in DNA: TGTGCCAGCTCACAACTACCGACGGCACCATATGGCTACACCTTC.

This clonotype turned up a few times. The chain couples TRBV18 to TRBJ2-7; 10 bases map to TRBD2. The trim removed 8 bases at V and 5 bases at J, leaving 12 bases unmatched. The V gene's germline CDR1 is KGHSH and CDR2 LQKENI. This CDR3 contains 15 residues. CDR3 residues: CASTEKAGGPHEQYF. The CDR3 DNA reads TGTGCCAGCACGGAGAAAGCGGGAGGGCCTCACGAGCAGTACTTC.

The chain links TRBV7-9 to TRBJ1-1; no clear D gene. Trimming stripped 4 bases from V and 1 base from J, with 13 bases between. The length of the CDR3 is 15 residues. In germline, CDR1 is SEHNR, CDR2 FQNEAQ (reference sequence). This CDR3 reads CASSSMGLQNTEAFF. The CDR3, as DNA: TGTGCCAGCAGCTCAATGGGGTTACAGAACACTGAAGCTTTCTTT. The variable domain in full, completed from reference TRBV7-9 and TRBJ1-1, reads DTGVSQNPRHKITKRGQNVTFRCDPISEHNRLYWYRQTLGQGPEFLTYFQNEAQLEKSRLLSDRFSAERPKGSFSTLEIQRTEQGDSAMYLCASSSMGLQNTEAFFGQGTRLTVV.